This TCR beta chain was observed in a study of T cells in Graves' hyperthyroidism and ophthalmopathy (dated by TCRdb to about 2019). About the investigation overall: Peripheral blood was collected at initial diagnosis, before any treatment. Thyroid tissue and blood T-cell repertoires from more than 5 Graves' hyperthyroidism patients were also compared in the study. To identify distinguishing TCR V-J signatures, a discovery cohort of 100 or so patients was used, comprising 40 to 45 with Graves' ophthalmopathy and some 57 with stable Graves' hyperthyroidism. Prospective prediction of ophthalmopathy was tested in an independent validation cohort consisting of 18 to 20 hyperthyroidism patients and around 16 patients who later progressed to ophthalmopathy. The 90 to 100 discovery patients were randomly divided into training and test sets at a 7:3 ratio. Following sampling, methimazole starting at 30 mg daily was given to hyperthyroidism patients, and high-dose intravenous methylprednisolone was given to ophthalmopathy patients. The paper describes TCR Vbeta CDR3 sequencing of some 130 peripheral blood samples, made up of 40 to 45 ophthalmopathy patients, approximately 76 hyperthyroidism patients and roughly 17 progressor patients.

Taken from cysteine to phenylalanine, the CDR3 has 15 residues. Solely the CDR3 DNA is kept, with 45 bases framed from the first base. Taken from the germline V gene, the CDR1 and CDR2 loops are ENHRY and SYGVKD. Cut back by 10 bases and 0 bases, the V and J ends lie 16 bases apart. With regard to this clonotype: This receptor's antigen is unknown. It has no much larger one-base neighbor in the sample; base qualities were not kept.

Amplification of TCR beta CDR3 regions was carried out from RNA transcripts. A first-round RT-PCR of the TCR CDR3 used the HTBI primer set with the Qiagen OneStep RT-PCR kit. The libraries were constructed in a second round of multiplex PCR and then size-selected and purified. The libraries were sequenced on an Illumina HiSeq2000 using paired-end 100 bp reads. As for how the authors treated the data: SOAPnuke was used to process the raw data, with reads discarded if the reads contained adapters or uncalled bases, had a mean Phred below 15, or lacked an exact constant-primer or identifier match. High-quality paired reads were merged with COPE v1.2.5, and unique nucleotide sequences were defined as clonotypes. Clonotypes were aligned to IMGT TRBV, TRBD and TRBJ reference segments using MiTCR v1.1. The analysis included only V-J combinations with a frequency above 0.0001, which together covered around 99% of the repertoires. The TCS score was defined as the ratio of F50 (clonal expansion) to E x V (chaos), calculated using BLOSUM62-based TCRdist between CDR3 peptides within each V-J. Welch's t-statistics and random forest reduced 514 V-J features to 13, which were used in a naive Bayes classifier (R e1071). TCRdb handled the public reads itself, with Q25 trimming in fastp and clone calling in MiXCR, and kept productive beta chains. Every distinct CDR3 protein forms one entry, paired with its most common genes and DNA. None of the V and J calls come from the authors' own analysis; TCRdb made them. The sample contains hundreds of thousands of distinct CDR3 sequences, under 15% of them found a single time. 9% to 9.5% of the sample goes to the ten largest clones.

Stable Graves' hyperthyroidism was defined as the absence of progression to ophthalmopathy over 18 months of follow-up. Hyperthyroidism patients were newly diagnosed, with disease duration under 2 months, and aged 18 to 65 years. Patients with uncontrolled infections, other autoimmune diseases, pregnancy or lactation were excluded. Clinical symptoms, serum thyroxine and TRAb, thyroid ultrasound, and orbital computed tomography formed the basis for the diagnoses. PBMCs were separated from over 9 ml of fresh peripheral blood using Ficoll-Paque density gradient centrifugation. Total RNA was extracted with Trizol reagent, and quality was checked on an Agilent 2100 Bioanalyzer. On the study overall, not on this receptor specifically: No statistical method was used to set the sample size in advance, and investigators knew the group allocation. Ophthalmopathy was separated from stable hyperthyroidism by a 13 V-J signature model, with about 86% sensitivity and about 81% specificity obtained in cross-validation and 80%/75% obtained in testing. Most expanded thyroid clonotypes (frequency above 0.001) were also detected in blood, suggesting blood repertoires may reflect thyroid immune responses. In validation, progression to ophthalmopathy was predicted by the model with 55% to 71% sensitivity and nearly 75% specificity, a median of about 6 months before onset.

This TCR was recovered from a woman aged 18-29 years with Graves' hyperthyroidism. Material for sequencing was blood. The chain was built from TRBV10-3 and TRBJ2-1; a tentative D call is TRBD2 (5 bases match). The CDR3 region: CATRHDTSSYNEQFF. The bases are TGTGCCACCCGTCACGACACTAGCTCCTACAATGAGCAGTTCTTC.